A selection of T cell receptor beta chains follows, all from one sample in a study of blood T cell repertoires in COVID-19. Here immunoSEQ multiplex PCR was the method, and the copy in TCRdb shows in-frame clones only, minus some. In the table there are some 250,000 clones, 80% to 90% of which are singletons. Material: PBMCs or T cells enriched from blood (not recorded which). The source is a woman aged 45-60 years who had recovered from COVID-19. Each CDR3 is given with its conserved first and last residue. D genes are given only for firm matches. Some rows have no size entry. The others give once, few or many, or a class for an expanded clone.

clone_size,v_call,cdr3_length,d_call,j_call,cdr3_aa,cdr3_nt
NA,TRBV23-1,22,NA,TRBJ2-1,CASSQSPRDRAFSGSKDNEQFF,TGCGCCAGCAGTCAGTCCCCCCGGGACAGGGCATTTAGCGGGAGTAAAGACAATGAGCAGTTCTTC
NA,TRBV19,15,NA,TRBJ2-1,CASSPGTYRHNEQFF,TGTGCCAGTAGTCCGGGGACATATAGGCACAATGAGCAGTTCTTC
NA,TRBV2,18,TRBD1,TRBJ1-1,CASSEAPFEGASGLRAFF,TGTGCCAGCAGTGAAGCGCCATTTGAGGGGGCCTCCGGGCTCCGGGCTTTCTTT
NA,TRBV23-1,14,NA,TRBJ2-5,CASSQSRITETQYF,TGCGCCAGCAGTCAATCGCGTATCACAGAGACCCAGTACTTC
NA,TRBV7-6,14,TRBD1,TRBJ1-1,CASSPGQLNTEAFF,TGTGCCAGCAGCCCGGGACAGCTGAACACTGAAGCTTTCTTT
NA,TRBV25-1,15,NA,TRBJ2-1,CASSDLKQGDNEQFF,TGTGCCAGCAGTGACCTCAAACAGGGCGACAATGAGCAGTTCTTC
NA,TRBV5-1,15,NA,TRBJ1-2,CASRSLSSSNYGYTF,TGCGCCAGCAGGTCCCTGAGTTCCTCTAACTATGGCTACACCTTC
NA,TRBV20-1,11,NA,TRBJ1-2,CSATDIYGYTF,TGCAGTGCTACGGACATATATGGCTACACCTTC
NA,TRBV7-9,15,TRBD1,TRBJ2-7,CASSGQGVISYEQYF,TGTGCCAGCAGCGGACAGGGGGTAATCTCCTACGAGCAGTACTTC
NA,TRBV10-3,15,NA,TRBJ2-3,CAISLSGSATDTQYF,TGTGCCATCAGTCTTAGCGGAAGTGCCACAGATACGCAGTATTTT
NA,TRBV19,16,TRBD2,TRBJ2-6,CASSIEGGSGANVLTF,TGTGCCAGTAGTATAGAGGGAGGGTCTGGGGCCAACGTCCTGACTTTC
NA,TRBV5-4,15,TRBD1,TRBJ2-3,CASSTGQVSTDTQYF,TGTGCCAGCAGCACCGGACAGGTCAGCACAGATACGCAGTATTTT
NA,TRBV27,12,NA,TRBJ2-3,CASKSPGDTQYF,TGTGCCAGCAAATCCCCCGGAGATACGCAGTATTTT
NA,TRBV7-9,14,NA,TRBJ1-4,CASSFGGDDEKLFF,TGTGCCAGCAGCTTTGGAGGGGATGATGAAAAACTGTTTTTT
NA,TRBV3-1/TRBV3-2,13,NA,TRBJ1-1,CASSQGWATEAFF,TGTGCCAGCAGCCAAGGATGGGCCACTGAAGCTTTCTTT
many,TRBV3-1/TRBV3-2,14,NA,TRBJ2-7,CASSQGTGIYEQYF,TGTGCCAGCAGCCAAGGTACGGGAATCTACGAGCAGTACTTC
NA,TRBV20-1,11,NA,TRBJ1-2,CSARRGTGYTF,TGCAGTGCTAGAAGGGGTACTGGCTACACCTTC
NA,TRBV7-2,14,NA,TRBJ1-1,CASRSGSLNTEAFF,TGTGCCAGCAGGTCGGGGAGCTTGAACACTGAAGCTTTCTTT
NA,TRBV3-1/TRBV3-2,16,TRBD2,TRBJ2-5,CASSPLGAGALETQYF,TGTGCCAGCAGTCCACTGGGAGCGGGAGCATTGGAGACCCAGTACTTC
NA,TRBV9,15,TRBD1,TRBJ2-7,CASSVHGQGTYEQYF,TGTGCCAGCAGCGTCCACGGACAGGGCACCTACGAGCAGTACTTC
NA,TRBV15,15,NA,TRBJ2-1,CATSSPARENNEQFF,TGTGCCACCAGCAGCCCAGCGCGGGAAAATAATGAGCAGTTCTTC
NA,TRBV15,14,NA,TRBJ1-2,CATSREGGAYGYTF,TGTGCCACCAGCAGAGAGGGGGGGGCCTATGGCTACACCTTC
NA,TRBV2,13,NA,TRBJ1-5,CASRQSPVLPQHF,TGTGCCAGCAGACAGTCCCCTGTGTTGCCCCAGCATTTT
few,TRBV27,12,NA,TRBJ2-7,CASTYDTYEQYF,TGTGCCAGCACCTACGACACCTACGAGCAGTACTTC
NA,TRBV29-1,14,NA,TRBJ2-1,CSVVLEVEYNEQFF,TGCAGCGTTGTCCTTGAGGTGGAGTACAATGAGCAGTTCTTC
NA,TRBV27,15,NA,TRBJ1-5,CASSLEGYSNQPQHF,TGTGCCAGCAGTTTAGAGGGTTATAGCAATCAGCCCCAGCATTTT
NA,TRBV11-2,14,NA,TRBJ2-1,CASSETPDGFEQFF,TGTGCCAGCAGCGAAACCCCCGACGGGTTTGAGCAGTTCTTC
NA,TRBV10-3,15,TRBD2,TRBJ2-1,CAIMDAGDFGNEQFF,TGTGCCATCATGGACGCGGGAGACTTTGGCAATGAGCAGTTCTTC
few,TRBV5-6,14,NA,TRBJ1-4,CASSSPTAGEKLFF,TGTGCCAGCAGCTCTCCTACAGCGGGTGAAAAACTGTTTTTT
NA,TRBV7-3,14,TRBD1,TRBJ1-3,CASSLTGTGNTIYF,TGTGCCAGCAGCCTGACAGGGACTGGAAACACCATATATTTT
NA,TRBV5-4,17,TRBD2,TRBJ2-5,CASSPGGPSGRKETQYF,TGTGCCAGCAGCCCAGGGGGTCCTAGCGGGAGGAAAGAGACCCAGTACTTC
once,TRBV7-9,13,TRBD1,TRBJ1-1,CASSRYQGAVAFF,TGTGCCAGCAGCCGATATCAGGGGGCAGTGGCTTTCTTT
NA,TRBV30,12,NA,TRBJ2-2,CAWASGTGELFF,TGTGCCTGGGCCTCGGGAACCGGGGAGCTGTTTTTT
NA,TRBV5-1,14,NA,TRBJ1-3,CASSFQGTGNTIYF,TGCGCCAGCAGCTTCCAGGGGACGGGAAACACCATATATTTT
few,TRBV9,16,TRBD2,TRBJ2-3,CASSTLWEGGADTQYF,TGTGCCAGCAGCACCCTGTGGGAGGGTGGGGCAGATACGCAGTATTTT
NA,TRBV7-2,19,TRBD2,TRBJ2-3,CASSLGARWREGPLDTQYF,TGTGCCAGCAGCTTAGGGGCCCGATGGCGGGAGGGCCCGTTAGATACGCAGTATTTT
NA,TRBV5-1,14,NA,TRBJ1-4,CASSLGQGNEKLFF,TGCGCCAGCAGCTTGGGGCAGGGTAACGAAAAACTGTTTTTT
NA,TRBV28,14,TRBD1,TRBJ2-7,CASSFTGGAYEQYF,TGTGCCAGCAGCTTTACAGGGGGCGCTTACGAGCAGTACTTC
once,TRBV29-1,13,NA,TRBJ1-5,CSVIEGSGQPQHF,TGCAGCGTGATCGAGGGATCGGGTCAGCCCCAGCATTTT
NA,TRBV5-1,17,NA,TRBJ2-6,CASSLATGSSGANVLTF,TGCGCCAGCAGCTTGGCCACGGGTTCTTCTGGGGCCAACGTCCTGACTTTC
NA,TRBV3-1/TRBV3-2,18,NA,TRBJ1-1,CASSPRRLGIGVNTEAFF,TGTGCCAGCAGCCCCAGGCGACTAGGGATAGGAGTGAACACTGAAGCTTTCTTT
NA,TRBV7-8,13,NA,TRBJ1-2,CASSLDWGVGYTF,TGTGCCAGCAGCTTAGATTGGGGGGTGGGCTACACCTTC
NA,TRBV28,16,TRBD1,TRBJ1-6,CASWTGESSYNSPLHF,TGTGCCAGCTGGACAGGGGAGAGCTCCTATAATTCACCCCTCCACTTT
NA,TRBV27,14,NA,TRBJ2-7,CASSLGGGFYEQYF,TGTGCCAGCAGCTTAGGAGGAGGCTTCTACGAGCAGTACTTC
NA,TRBV4-1,13,TRBD1,TRBJ1-6,CASSLEQGAPLHF,TGCGCCAGCAGCCTAGAACAGGGGGCGCCCCTCCACTTT
NA,TRBV29-1,13,TRBD1,TRBJ2-5,CSVGTGRQETQYF,TGCAGCGTAGGGACAGGGAGGCAAGAGACCCAGTACTTC
NA,TRBV6-5,14,TRBD2,TRBJ2-5,CASSLGRAQETQYF,TGTGCCAGCAGTCTCGGGAGGGCCCAAGAGACCCAGTACTTC
NA,TRBV28,16,TRBD2,TRBJ2-3,CASSSSGLAETDTQYF,TGTGCCAGCAGTTCATCGGGACTAGCGGAAACAGATACGCAGTATTTT
NA,TRBV7-8,16,TRBD1,TRBJ1-4,CASSLGGGRQGEKLFF,TGTGCCAGCAGCTTAGGTGGCGGAAGACAGGGAGAAAAACTGTTTTTT
few,TRBV9,14,TRBD1,TRBJ1-2,CASSVGQGYGGYTF,TGTGCCAGCAGCGTAGGACAGGGCTACGGCGGCTACACCTTC
NA,TRBV28,15,NA,TRBJ2-7,CASSPRDFASYEQYF,TGTGCCAGCAGCCCTCGGGATTTCGCCTCCTACGAGCAGTACTTC